This section outlines one T cell receptor (beta chain) sequence together with its context. Authors' processing steps: The assay estimated nucleated cells by amplifying reference gene primers. Assay used: immunoSEQ multiplex PCR; TCRdb lists only in-frame clones, some missing. V and J calls and clone size are as listed in that table; D and trimming were resolved from the DNA. The table has 250,000 to 300,000 clones, 85% seen once. Trimming removed 5 bases from V and 3 bases from J; junction bases left unmatched: 10. From germline, CDR1 is SEHNR and CDR2 FQNEAQ (reference sequence). The CDR3 loop spans 16 amino acids. This sample was taken from a study of blood T cell repertoires in COVID-19.

The V gene is TRBV7-9, the J gene TRBJ1-1, with 9 bases fitting TRBD1. The sample consisted of peripheral blood. The receptor was isolated from a man aged 50 or older with active or convalescent COVID-19. The CDR3 is CASSDGIRDRDTEAFF. CDR3 coding DNA: TGTGCCAGCAGCGATGGGATCCGGGACAGGGACACTGAAGCTTTCTTT.